This TCR beta chain was retrieved from a study of cytomegalovirus exposure and HLA in healthy donors. The trim removed 5 bases at V and 6 bases at J, leaving 5 bases unmatched. Looked up from germline, CDR1 is MNHEY and CDR2 is SVGAGI. The CDR3 contains 13 residues. The PCR was carried out with 60 Vbeta primers and 13 Jbeta primers. The table came from immunoSEQ multiplex PCR; TCRdb's copy has only in-frame clones and leaves some out. Seen here are more than 90,000 clones, 75% to 85% observed once, and the top ten hold 2.5% to 3.5%. This clone was seen a single time. The specimen sequenced was PBMCs. The receptor was derived from a young woman in good health and CMV-seropositive. The chain recombines TRBV6-5 with TRBJ1-2, with TRBD1 matching over 8 bases. The CDR3 sequence: CASSPGQEHGYTF. The CDR3 DNA sequence: TGTGCCAGCAGTCCGGGACAGGAACATGGCTACACCTTC.